This T cell receptor (beta chain) derives from a study of patients and donors after allogeneic stem cell transplantation. MiXCR, applied by TCRdb to the RT-PCR reads, yields one record per CDR3 protein. Here the sample spans about 88,000 distinct CDR3 sequences, around 46% being singletons. CDR3 length: 15 residues. V dropped 4 bases and J dropped 1; count of bases not matched to a gene: 3. The TCR sequence derives from a human donor who was either an allogeneic HSCT recipient or a stem cell or donor lymphocyte infusion donor (not recorded which). It is not recorded whose cells these are; they may come from a transplant donor. The genes are TRBV12-3 or TRBV12-4 and TRBJ1-1, with 10 bases that match TRBD1. Specimen: blood, either unsorted or a sorted T cell fraction (not recorded which). The CDR3 DNA is TGTGCCAGCAGTTCCGGGGACAGGGGGAACACTGAAGCTTTCTTT. Residues: CASSSGDRGNTEAFF.